The following is a T cell receptor beta chain sequence with its context. Germline values: CDR1 KGHDR, CDR2 SFDVKD. This CDR3 spans 10 amino acids. Trimming removed 8 bases from V and 12 bases from J, with 12 bases in between. The data belong to a study of blood T cell repertoires in COVID-19. Background on the study: Sites in the United States, Italy and Spain provided acute and convalescent COVID-19 samples. From T cells, B-cell-depleted T cells, or PBMCs came the material, which was cDNA or gDNA.

In Seattle, patients joined the study during active infection and were tracked longitudinally. Original methodology: Cell counts per sample came from amplifying reference gene primers. Data came from immunoSEQ multiplex PCR; TCRdb stores just in-frame clones and leaves some out. V and J calls and clone size are given by that table; D and trimming were obtained from the DNA. The sample has 55,000 to 70,000 clones, 75% to 90% seen once. The rearrangement links TRBV24-1 to TRBJ1-2; no clear D gene. The sequence was collected from an elderly woman with COVID-19, enrolled during active disease. The sample comprised peripheral blood. The CDR3 region is CATKRGGDTF. The CDR3 nucleotides are TGTGCCACCAAACGAGGAGGAGACACCTTC.